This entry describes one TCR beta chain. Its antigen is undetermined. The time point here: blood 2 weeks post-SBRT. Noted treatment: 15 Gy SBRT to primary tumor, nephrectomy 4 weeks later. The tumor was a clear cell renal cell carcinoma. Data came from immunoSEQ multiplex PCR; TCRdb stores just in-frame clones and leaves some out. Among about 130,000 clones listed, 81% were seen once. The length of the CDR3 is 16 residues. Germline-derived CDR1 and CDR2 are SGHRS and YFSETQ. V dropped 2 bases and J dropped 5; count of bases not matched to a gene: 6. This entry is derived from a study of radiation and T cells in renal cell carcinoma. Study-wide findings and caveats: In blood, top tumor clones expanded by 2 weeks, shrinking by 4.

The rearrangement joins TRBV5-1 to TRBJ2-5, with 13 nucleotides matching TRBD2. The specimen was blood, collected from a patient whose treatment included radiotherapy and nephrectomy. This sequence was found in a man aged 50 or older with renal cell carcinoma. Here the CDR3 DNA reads TGCGCCAGCAGCTTAACTAGCGGGGGGGCCCGTGAGACCCAGTACTTC. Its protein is CASSLTSGGARETQYF.